This paragraph reports one T cell receptor (beta chain). Antigen unknown. The entry originates in a study of T cell responses to AZD1222 COVID-19 vaccine. General study findings and limits: The study found vaccine-associated CD4 TCRs spanning spike, dominant at 160-218 and 743-854.

Repertoires were generated with immunoSEQ multiplex PCR, while TCRdb's copy carries only in-frame clones and drops some. The table shows 120,000 to 150,000 clones, with just over 85% occurring only once. Per germline, CDR1 SGHVS and CDR2 FNYEAQ. The length of the CDR3 is 15 residues. V lost 10 bases to trimming and J lost 0 bases, with 13 bases between them. Sequencing used peripheral blood, obtained 28 days after the second AZD1222 dose. This chain links TRBV7-6 with TRBJ2-6; D is unresolved. This TCR derives from an adult who received the AZD1222 COVID-19 vaccine. The CDR3 loop is CAIQTPHSGANVLTF. In nucleotides, the CDR3 is TGTGCCATACAGACACCTCACTCTGGGGCCAACGTCCTGACTTTC. Supplemented by reference TRBV7-6 and TRBJ2-6, the full variable domain reads GAGVSQSPRYKVTKRGQDVALRCDPISGHVSLYWYRQALGQGPEFLTYFNYEAQQDKSGLPNDRFSAERPEGSISTLTIQRTEQRDSAMYRCAIQTPHSGANVLTFGAGSRLTVL.